A selection of T cell receptor beta chains follows, all from one sample in a study of CD8 T cells in Susac syndrome. TCRdb reprocessed the immunoSEQ multiplex PCR reads with MiXCR, giving one entry per CDR3 protein. The table includes 120,000 to 150,000 distinct CDR3 sequences, around 94% detected once. The sample comprised CD4+ T cells from PBMCs. These receptors were taken from a human donor in good health. Each CDR3 is given with its conserved first and last residue. Fields, in order: CDR3 length, J gene, D gene, V gene, clone size, CDR3 DNA, CDR3 protein. The D gene is left open where the match is weak. Some rows mark clone size as missing; the rest say once, few, many or name a class of expanded clone.

15,TRBJ2-3,NA,TRBV5-6,NA,TGTGCCAGCAGTGTTCAGGGGACGGGCACAGATACGCAGTATTTT,CASSVQGTGTDTQYF
14,TRBJ1-5,NA,TRBV18,NA,TGTGCCAGCTCACCAGGGGGTGTGAATCAGCCCCAGCATTTT,CASSPGGVNQPQHF
11,TRBJ2-7,NA,TRBV29-1,NA,TGCAGCGTTGAGGAGGCTTACGAGCAGTACTTC,CSVEEAYEQYF
15,TRBJ1-1,NA,TRBV30,NA,TGTGCCTGGAGCCGGCTCCCGACAATGAACACTGAAGCTTTCTTT,CAWSRLPTMNTEAFF
15,TRBJ2-1,NA,TRBV29-1,NA,TGCAGCGTCGAACACAGGATAACAATCCACAATGAGCAGTTCTTC,CSVEHRITIHNEQFF
15,TRBJ1-3,NA,TRBV5-4,NA,TGTGCCAGCAGCCTACAGGCTCCCTTTGGAAACACCATATATTTT,CASSLQAPFGNTIYF
16,TRBJ2-1,NA,TRBV27,once,TGTGCCAGCAGATTACAGGGACGACACCGGTTCCATGAGCAGTTCTTC,CASRLQGRHRFHEQFF
14,TRBJ2-7,NA,TRBV30,NA,TGTGCCTGGAGAGGTGGGTTTTTTCCCTACGAGCAGTACTTC,CAWRGGFFPYEQYF
14,TRBJ1-2,NA,TRBV30,once,TGTGCCTGGAGCGGTATTGCGGGGGACTATGGCTACACCTTC,CAWSGIAGDYGYTF
14,TRBJ2-1,TRBD2,TRBV7-3,NA,TGTGCCAGCAGCTTAACGCGGGAGGGGCCCGAGCAGTTCTTC,CASSLTREGPEQFF
14,TRBJ2-7,NA,TRBV7-8,once,TGTGCCAGCAGCCCGGAACGGGCCGGGAACGAGCAGTACTTC,CASSPERAGNEQYF
12,TRBJ2-3,NA,TRBV6-2/TRBV6-3,NA,TGTGCCAGCAGTATGATGAGAAATACGCAGTATTTT,CASSMMRNTQYF
14,TRBJ1-2,NA,TRBV2,once,TGTGCCAGCAGTGAAGATCCAATCTCGTATGGCTACACCTTC,CASSEDPISYGYTF
17,TRBJ2-7,TRBD1,TRBV5-8,NA,TGTGCCAGCAGCTTGGGACGGGGACAGGCCATCTCCTACGAGCAGTACTTC,CASSLGRGQAISYEQYF
13,TRBJ1-2,NA,TRBV27,NA,TGTGCCAGCAGTTCGGGGAACCGGTATGGCTACACCTTC,CASSSGNRYGYTF
15,TRBJ2-7,NA,TRBV6-5,NA,TGTGCCAGCCGCTCCGGCGGAGCTGCTGAAGGGGAGCAGTACTTC,CASRSGGAAEGEQYF
15,TRBJ2-1,NA,TRBV20-1,NA,TGCAGTGCTAGAGATCGAGAGTGGCGGTACAATGAGCAGTTCTTC,CSARDREWRYNEQFF
16,TRBJ2-2,TRBD1,TRBV3-1,NA,TGTGCCAGCAGCCATCGGACAGGTCTGAACACCGGGGAGCTGTTTTTT,CASSHRTGLNTGELFF
14,TRBJ2-3,NA,TRBV29-1,once,TGCAGCGTTGAAAGGACAATGGGAACAGATACGCAGTATTTT,CSVERTMGTDTQYF
13,TRBJ2-5,NA,TRBV6-5,NA,TGTGCCAGCACGCCCACAGTTGGGGAGACCCAGTACTTC,CASTPTVGETQYF
16,TRBJ1-5,NA,TRBV7-9,NA,TGTGCCAGCAGCTCACCCTCCGGCCTTAGCAATCAGCCCCAGCATTTT,CASSSPSGLSNQPQHF
14,TRBJ1-1,NA,TRBV9,NA,TGTGCCAGCAGCGTCTCTACCCTGAACACTGAAGCTTTCTTT,CASSVSTLNTEAFF